These 15 T cell receptor beta chains were sequenced from one sample in a study of Graves' ophthalmopathy and Graves' hyperthyroidism. Amplified TCR beta CDR3 regions were obtained using RNA transcripts as template. The first round was an RT-PCR with HTBI primers, and the second round was a multiplex PCR. MiXCR was run by TCRdb on the multiplex PCR reads, yielding one entry per CDR3 protein. The data show hundreds of thousands of distinct CDR3 sequences, over 40% seen once. The specimen sequenced was peripheral blood. All receptors come from an adult man with Graves' ophthalmopathy.

J is TRBJ1-4 and V is TRBV7-9; D unclear. The germline V and J ends were trimmed by 11 bases and 10 bases, with 14 bases remaining between them. Germline values: CDR1 SEHNR, CDR2 FQNEAQ (reference sequence). This CDR3 is built from 11 residues. The CDR3 coding sequence is TGTGCCTCCTGGGAGGAGGGAAAACTGTTTTTT. This encodes CASWEEGKLFF.

The genes are TRBV25-1 and TRBJ1-2; 8 nucleotides agree with TRBD1. V trimming: 6 bases; J trimming: 4 bases; junction bases outside the gene matches: 10. The germline gives CDR1 MGHDK, CDR2 SYGVNS. The length of the CDR3 is 15 residues. The chain's CDR3 is CASSPSATGAYGYTF. The CDR3 DNA is TGTGCCAGCAGCCCGAGCGCGACAGGGGCCTATGGCTACACCTTC.

The genes are TRBV11-1 and TRBJ1-1; 8 bases line up with TRBD1. This CDR3 comprises 15 residues. Germline-derived CDR1 and CDR2 are SGHAT and FQDESV (reference sequence). The CDR3 bases are TGTGCTAGTCCGGACAGGGAGGAGCATAGCACTGAAGCTTTCTTT. Amino acid sequence: CASPDREEHSTEAFF.

The sample holds one count of this clonotype. The junction shows a germline mismatch at one end, possibly a read error. The rearrangement joins TRBV7-9 to TRBJ1-4; 8 positions agree with TRBD1. This CDR3 is built from 14 residues. The germline gives CDR1 SEHNR, CDR2 FQNEAQ (reference sequence). As DNA, the CDR3 is TGTGCCATCAGCCCGGACAGGGCGGGTGAAAAACTGTTTTTT. Its translation is CAISPDRAGEKLFF.

With respect to this clonotype: One junction end does not reproduce the germline sequence, and a read error may be involved. The chain employs TRBV5-1 and TRBJ2-7; TRBD2 aligns across 7 bases. The CDR3 spans 14 residues. Germline loops: CDR1 SGHRS, CDR2 YFSETQ. The CDR3 loop reads CASSLDLGGDEQYF. CDR3 in DNA: TGTGCCAGCAGCCTCGACCTGGGGGGGGACGAGCAGTACTTC.

The rearrangement joins TRBV7-2 to TRBJ1-1; no definite D call. The V and J ends lost 5 bases and 8 bases respectively, with 15 bases between them. The CDR3 contains 13 residues. Germline V gene data show CDR1 as SGHTA and CDR2 as FQGNSA. In DNA, the CDR3 is TGTGCCAGCAGCGGTGGACCCGGGGAAGAAGCTTTCTTT. Its translation: CASSGGPGEEAFF.

This chain links TRBV25-1 with TRBJ2-5, with D maybe TRBD2 (5 bases). Trimming took off 8 bases at V and 5 bases at J, with 15 bases between the two ends. CDR1 is MGHDK and CDR2 is SYGVNS in the germline V gene. The CDR3 consists of 13 residues. The CDR3 loop reads CASFGPGGETQYF. CDR3 in DNA: TGTGCCAGCTTCGGCCCTGGCGGGGAGACCCAGTACTTC.

This clonotype was seen at least ten times. V and J are TRBV19 and TRBJ1-2; D unclear. This CDR3 has 15 amino acids. Germline CDR1 reads LNHDA; CDR2 reads SQIVND (reference sequence). The V end lost 7 bases, the J end lost 1 base, and 16 bases lay between the germline ends. The CDR3 sequence is CASTKGGKLNYGYTF. CDR3 bases: TGTGCCAGTACGAAGGGAGGGAAACTTAACTATGGCTACACCTTC.

V and J are TRBV5-6 and TRBJ2-7; D might be TRBD2 (6 bases). V lost 5 bases to trimming and J lost 3 bases, with 15 bases between them. Germline CDR1 and CDR2: SGHDT and YYEEEE. This CDR3 spans 14 amino acids. The CDR3 spells CASSFRTNRYEQYF. As DNA, the CDR3 is TGTGCCAGCAGTTTCCGGACTAACCGCTACGAGCAGTACTTC.

This clonotype was found many times. The chain couples TRBV7-6 to TRBJ2-5; perhaps TRBD2 as D (6 bases). The V and J ends lost 4 bases and 5 bases respectively, with 14 bases between them. Germline V gene data show CDR1 as SGHVS and CDR2 as FNYEAQ. The CDR3 runs 14 residues. CDR3 loop: CASSSRGAGETQYF. CDR3 nucleotide sequence: TGTGCCAGCAGCTCGAGGGGAGCGGGCGAGACCCAGTACTTC.

The gene calls are TRBV27 and TRBJ2-3; 12 nucleotides agree with TRBD2. V lost 10 bases to trimming and J lost 4 bases; unmatched junction nucleotides: 12. From germline, CDR1 is MNHEY and CDR2 SMNVEV (reference sequence). This CDR3 has 16 amino acids. CDR3 loop: CATRASGGAEADTQYF. The CDR3 DNA sequence: TGTGCCACACGCGCTAGCGGGGGGGCCGAGGCAGATACGCAGTATTTT.

This clonotype was seen many times. The J gene is TRBJ1-1, the V gene TRBV14; D might be TRBD1 (5 bases). Per the germline V gene, CDR1 is SGHDN and CDR2 is FVKESK. This CDR3 contains 14 residues. V was pared by 4 bases and J by 6 bases, with 15 bases between. The CDR3 is CASSPTPGNSEAFF. The CDR3 nucleotides read TGTGCCAGCAGCCCTACACCAGGGAATTCTGAAGCTTTCTTT. The variable domain in full, completed from reference TRBV14 and TRBJ1-1, reads EAGVTQFPSHSVIEKGQTVTLRCDPISGHDNLYWYRRVMGKEIKFLLHFVKESKQDESGMPNNRFLAERTGGTYSTLKVQPAELEDSGVYFCASSPTPGNSEAFFGQGTRLTVV.

This clonotype was observed a few times. V and J are TRBV2 and TRBJ2-7; weak D call: TRBD2 (6 bases). TRBJ2-1 explains the end of the DNA better; the J call may be wrong. This CDR3 contains 12 residues. Per the germline V gene, CDR1 is SNHLY and CDR2 is FYNNEI. The DNA for the CDR3 is TGTGCCAGCAGTCGGGGGTTCAATGAGCAGTTCTTC. It yields the protein CASSRGFNEQFF.

The rearrangement links TRBV30 to TRBJ1-6, with D perhaps TRBD1 (6 bases). The germline V and J ends were trimmed by 2 bases and 5 bases, with 7 bases remaining between them. The CDR3 spans 13 residues. CDR1 is GTSNPN, CDR2 SVGIG, per germline (reference sequence). The CDR3 region is CAWSHRDNSPLHF. The CDR3 nucleotides read TGTGCCTGGAGTCACAGGGATAATTCACCCCTCCACTTT.

This clonotype was counted at least ten times. The CDR3 bases are TGTGCCAGCAGCATCAGCACCGCTGGGGCCAACGTCCTGACTTTC. It specifies CASSISTAGANVLTF. V and J are TRBV7-9 and TRBJ2-6; D is unclear. Trimming removed 5 bases at V and 2 bases at J, with 10 bases between. CDR1 SEHNR and CDR2 FQNEAQ come from the germline V gene (reference sequence). The CDR3 is made up of 15 amino acids.